This TCR beta chain was recovered during a study of control samples from healthy donors and cancer patients. The CDR3 is 14 amino acids. V lost 4 bases, J lost 0 bases, and 3 bases stayed unmatched. Looked up from germline, CDR1 is SGHRS and CDR2 is YFSETQ. Sequenced by immunoSEQ multiplex PCR; TCRdb stores in-frame clones only, minus some. This sample has 48,000 or so clones; over 90% occur once, and the top ten carry around 24%. The rearrangement joins TRBV5-1 to TRBJ2-7; 8 bases map to TRBD1. This TCR was sampled from a woman aged 45-59 years with head and neck cancer. What was sequenced was PBMCs. CDR3 nucleotide sequence: TGCGCCAGCAGCGTGGACAGGGCCTCCTACGAGCAGTACTTC. Translation: CASSVDRASYEQYF.